This passage covers 7 T cell receptor beta chains from one sample sequenced in a study of OX40 agonist ivuxolimab in advanced cancers. The library was made by the immunoSEQ multiplex PCR assay. The clones in this table, taken by TCRdb from immuneACCESS, are in-frame only. Not every clone is retained; where verified, under half of the shortfall comes from an unresolved V gene, and the cause of the rest is unknown. The sample includes 95,000 to 120,000 clones, with roughly 90% observed a single time. The biggest ten clones account for about 0.67% of the sample. The sample here was CD4+ or CD8+ T cells sorted from blood, taken in a trial of the OX40 agonist ivuxolimab. The receptors come from an adult with an advanced solid tumor such as melanoma, head and neck, liver or kidney cancer.

V gene TRBV6-5 combines with J gene TRBJ1-4, with 11 bases that match TRBD1. Germline lookup yields CDR1 MNHEY and CDR2 SVGAGI. The CDR3 covers 15 residues. J lost 7 bases, V lost 2 bases, and 3 bases had no gene match. This CDR3 is CASSYRDRGFEKLFF. DNA of the CDR3: TGTGCCAGCAGTTACCGGGACAGGGGGTTTGAAAAACTGTTTTTT.

The chain combines TRBV6-5 with TRBJ1-5, with TRBD1 matching over 8 bases. Germline V gene data show CDR1 as MNHEY and CDR2 as SVGAGI. This CDR3 spans 15 amino acids. V gave up 4 bases and J gave up 2 bases; unmatched junction bases: 4. CDR3 DNA: TGTGCCAGCAGTTCGACAGGGGACGGCAATCAGCCCCAGCATTTT. Translating it yields CASSSTGDGNQPQHF.

This rearrangement joins TRBV28 to TRBJ1-4; D ambiguous. This CDR3 region has 14 residues. V lost 11 bases and J lost 4, with 17 bases in between. The germline gives CDR1 MDHEN, CDR2 SYDVKM. CDR3 nucleotide sequence: TGTGCCTCAAAGATCGGGCAGATTAATGAAAAACTGTTTTTT. This encodes CASKIGQINEKLFF.

The chain is built from TRBV30 and TRBJ2-2; D is uncertain. Trimming left V 0 bases short and J 4 bases short, with 12 bases between. Germline-derived CDR1 and CDR2 are GTSNPN and SVGIG (reference sequence). This CDR3 is built from 15 residues. CDR3 sequence (DNA): TGTGCCTGGAGTGTAGGGCCGGGTGGCACCGGGGAGCTGTTTTTT. Protein product: CAWSVGPGGTGELFF.

This chain uses TRBV5-6 with TRBJ1-2; possible D gene TRBD1, 6 bases. Per the germline V gene, CDR1 is SGHDT and CDR2 is YYEEEE. CDR3 length equals 12 residues. Between the trimmed V and J ends, which lost 6 bases and 7 bases, there was a span of 13 bases. Here the CDR3 reads CASTTGIRGYTF. Here the CDR3 DNA reads TGTGCCAGCACCACAGGGATTCGTGGCTACACCTTC.

This clone was detected only once. This sequence joins TRBV2 and TRBJ2-1; D tentatively reads TRBD1 or TRBD2 (7 bases each). Germline CDR1 is SNHLY and CDR2 is FYNNEI. This CDR3 has 14 residues. Trimming took 4 bases from V and 8 from J, leaving 15 bases between them. The CDR3 bases are TGTGCCAGCAGTGTCACAGGGGACTATGATGAGCAGTTCTTC. This gives the protein CASSVTGDYDEQFF.

This chain joins TRBV7-8 and TRBJ2-1; TRBD1 matches 7 bases. In germline, CDR1 is SGHVS, CDR2 FQNEAQ. With 1 base clipped from V and 5 bases from J, the junction kept 2 bases outside the gene matches. CDR3 length equals 14 residues. CDR3 DNA sequence: TGTGCCAGCAGCTTAGAGGACAGGAACAATGAGCAGTTCTTC. This encodes CASSLEDRNNEQFF.